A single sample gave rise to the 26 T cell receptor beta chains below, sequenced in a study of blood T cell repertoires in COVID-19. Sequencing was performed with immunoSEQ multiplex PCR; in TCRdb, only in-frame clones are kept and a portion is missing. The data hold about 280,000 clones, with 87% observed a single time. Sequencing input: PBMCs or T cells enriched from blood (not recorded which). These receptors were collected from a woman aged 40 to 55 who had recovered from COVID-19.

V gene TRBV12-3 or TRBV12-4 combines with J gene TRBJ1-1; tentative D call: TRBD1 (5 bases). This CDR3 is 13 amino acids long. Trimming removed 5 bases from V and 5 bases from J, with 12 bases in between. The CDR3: CASSLREWTEAFF. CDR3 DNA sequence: TGTGCCAGCAGTCTCAGGGAATGGACTGAAGCTTTCTTT.

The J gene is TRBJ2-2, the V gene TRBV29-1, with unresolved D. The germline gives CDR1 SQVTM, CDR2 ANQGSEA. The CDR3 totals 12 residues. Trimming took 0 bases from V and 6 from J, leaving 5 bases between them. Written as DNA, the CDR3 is TGCAGCGTTGAAGATGGCCCCGGGGAGCTGTTTTTT. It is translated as CSVEDGPGELFF.

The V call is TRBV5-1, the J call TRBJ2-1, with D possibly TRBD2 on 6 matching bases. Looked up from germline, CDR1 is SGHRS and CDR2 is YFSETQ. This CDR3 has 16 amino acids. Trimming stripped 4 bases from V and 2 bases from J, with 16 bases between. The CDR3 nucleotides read TGCGCCAGCAGCAGTATGGGGGGATCCCCCTACAATGAGCAGTTCTTC. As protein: CASSSMGGSPYNEQFF.

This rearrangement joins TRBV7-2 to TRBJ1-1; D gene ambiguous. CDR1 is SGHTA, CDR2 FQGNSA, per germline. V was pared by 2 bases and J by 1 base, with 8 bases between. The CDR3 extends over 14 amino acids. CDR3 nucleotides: TGTGCCAGCAGCTTACCGGGGTGGAACACTGAAGCTTTCTTT. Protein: CASSLPGWNTEAFF.

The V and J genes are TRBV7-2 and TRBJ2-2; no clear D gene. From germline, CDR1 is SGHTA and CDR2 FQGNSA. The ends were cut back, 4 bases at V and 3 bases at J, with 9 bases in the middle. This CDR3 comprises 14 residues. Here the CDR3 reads CASSSGSYTGELFF. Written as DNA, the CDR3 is TGTGCCAGCAGCTCCGGGTCTTACACCGGGGAGCTGTTTTTT.

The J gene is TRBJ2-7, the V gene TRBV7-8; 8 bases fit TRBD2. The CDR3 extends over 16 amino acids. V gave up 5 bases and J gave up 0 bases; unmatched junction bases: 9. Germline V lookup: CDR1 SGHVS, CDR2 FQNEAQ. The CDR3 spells CASSRTSSSSSYEQYF. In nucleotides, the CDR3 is TGTGCCAGCAGCCGGACTAGCTCCTCGAGCTCCTACGAGCAGTACTTC.

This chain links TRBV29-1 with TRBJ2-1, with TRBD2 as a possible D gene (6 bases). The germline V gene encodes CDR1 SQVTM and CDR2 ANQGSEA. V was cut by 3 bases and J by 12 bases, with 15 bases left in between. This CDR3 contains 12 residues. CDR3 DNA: TGCAGCGTTGAGAGAAGGGACTCCGGGCAGTTCTTC. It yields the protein CSVERRDSGQFF.

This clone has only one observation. This CDR3 is CASSLALGRGHDEQFF. In nucleotides, the CDR3 is TGTGCCAGCAGCTTGGCCCTAGGCAGGGGGCACGATGAGCAGTTCTTC. J is TRBJ2-1 and V is TRBV13; 8 bases align to TRBD1. V was clipped by 3 bases and J by 8 bases; unmatched bases: 12. Germline CDR1 is PRHDT and CDR2 is FYEKMQ (reference sequence). This CDR3 is 16 amino acids long. Filled out from reference TRBV13 and TRBJ2-1, the complete variable domain reads AAGVIQSPRHLIKEKRETATLKCYPIPRHDTVYWYQQGPGQDPQFLISFYEKMQSDKGSIPDRFSAQQFSDYHSELNMSSLELGDSALYFCASSLALGRGHDEQFFGPGTRLTVL.

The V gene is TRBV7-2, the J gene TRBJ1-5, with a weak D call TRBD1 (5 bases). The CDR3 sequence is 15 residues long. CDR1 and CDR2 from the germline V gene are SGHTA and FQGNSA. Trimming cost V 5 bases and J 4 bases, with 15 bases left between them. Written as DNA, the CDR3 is TGTGCCAGCAGCCAGAGGAGGGGCGTTAATCAGCCCCAGCATTTT. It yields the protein CASSQRRGVNQPQHF.

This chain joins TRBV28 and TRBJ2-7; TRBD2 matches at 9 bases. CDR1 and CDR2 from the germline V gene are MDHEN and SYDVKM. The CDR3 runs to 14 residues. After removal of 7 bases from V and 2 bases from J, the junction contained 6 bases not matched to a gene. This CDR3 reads CASTRLAETYEQYF. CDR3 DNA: TGTGCCAGCACACGACTAGCGGAAACCTACGAGCAGTACTTC.

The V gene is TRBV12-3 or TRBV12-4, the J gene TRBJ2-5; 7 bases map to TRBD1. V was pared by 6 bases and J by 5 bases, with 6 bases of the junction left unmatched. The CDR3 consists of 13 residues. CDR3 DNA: TGTGCCAGCAGCAAAGGGGGCTGGGAGACCCAGTACTTC. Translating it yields CASSKGGWETQYF.

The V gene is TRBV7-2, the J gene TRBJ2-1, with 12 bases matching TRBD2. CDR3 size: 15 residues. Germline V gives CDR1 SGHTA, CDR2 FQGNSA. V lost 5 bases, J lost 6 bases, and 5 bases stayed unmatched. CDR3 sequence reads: CASSPTSGRGNEQFF. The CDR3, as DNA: TGTGCCAGCAGCCCGACTAGCGGGAGAGGCAATGAGCAGTTCTTC.

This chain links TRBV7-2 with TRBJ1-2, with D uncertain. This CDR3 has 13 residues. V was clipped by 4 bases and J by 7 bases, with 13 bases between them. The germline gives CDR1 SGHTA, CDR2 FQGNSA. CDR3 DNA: TGTGCCAGCAGCTCATACCCGTCCGGTGGCTACACCTTC. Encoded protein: CASSSYPSGGYTF.

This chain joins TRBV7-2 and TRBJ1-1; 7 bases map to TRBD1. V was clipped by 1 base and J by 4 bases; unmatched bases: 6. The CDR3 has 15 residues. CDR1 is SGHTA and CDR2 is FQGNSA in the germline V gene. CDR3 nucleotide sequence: TGTGCCAGCAGCTTAGTGGCAGGGGGGCGCACTGAAGCTTTCTTT. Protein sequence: CASSLVAGGRTEAFF.

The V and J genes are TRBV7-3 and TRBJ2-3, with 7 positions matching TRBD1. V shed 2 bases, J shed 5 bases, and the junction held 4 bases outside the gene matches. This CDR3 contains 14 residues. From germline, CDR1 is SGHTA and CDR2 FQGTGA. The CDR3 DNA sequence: TGTGCCAGCAGCTTATGGGACAGCCGAGATACGCAGTATTTT. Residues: CASSLWDSRDTQYF. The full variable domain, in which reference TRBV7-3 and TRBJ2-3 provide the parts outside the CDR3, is GAGVSQTPSNKVTEKGKYVELRCDPISGHTALYWYRQSLGQGPEFLIYFQGTGAADDSGLPNDRFFAVRPEGSVSTLKIQRTERGDSAVYLCASSLWDSRDTQYFGPGTRLTVL.

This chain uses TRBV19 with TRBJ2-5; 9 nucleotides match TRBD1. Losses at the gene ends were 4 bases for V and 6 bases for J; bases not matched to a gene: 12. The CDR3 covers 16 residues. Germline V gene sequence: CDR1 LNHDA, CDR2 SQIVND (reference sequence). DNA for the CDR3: TGTGCCAGTAGTACTCGTCCCGGGACAGGGACCAAGACCCAGTACTTC. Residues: CASSTRPGTGTKTQYF.

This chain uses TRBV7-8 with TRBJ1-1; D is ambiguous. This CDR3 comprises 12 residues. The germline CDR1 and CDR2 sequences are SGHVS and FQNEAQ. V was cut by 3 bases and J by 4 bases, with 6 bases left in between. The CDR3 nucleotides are TGTGCCAGCAGCTTTCAGTTCACTGAAGCTTTCTTT. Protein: CASSFQFTEAFF.

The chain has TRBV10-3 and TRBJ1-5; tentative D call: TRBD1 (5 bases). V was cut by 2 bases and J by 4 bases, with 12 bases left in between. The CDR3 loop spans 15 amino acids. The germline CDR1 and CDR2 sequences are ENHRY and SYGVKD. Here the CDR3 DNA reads TGTGCCATCAGTGAGGGGGCCGGGTTGAATCAGCCCCAGCATTTT. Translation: CAISEGAGLNQPQHF.

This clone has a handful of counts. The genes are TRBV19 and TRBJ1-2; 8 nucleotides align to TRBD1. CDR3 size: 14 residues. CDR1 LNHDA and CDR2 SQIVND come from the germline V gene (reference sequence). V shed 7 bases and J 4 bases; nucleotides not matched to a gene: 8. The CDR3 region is CASTPGQASYGYTF. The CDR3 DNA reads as TGTGCCAGTACTCCGGGACAGGCCTCCTATGGCTACACCTTC.

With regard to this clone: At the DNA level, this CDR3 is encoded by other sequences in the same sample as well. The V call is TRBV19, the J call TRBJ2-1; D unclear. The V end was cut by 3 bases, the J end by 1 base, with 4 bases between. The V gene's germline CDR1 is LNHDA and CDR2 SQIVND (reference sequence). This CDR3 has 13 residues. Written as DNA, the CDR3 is TGTGCCAGTAGTATCGGTTCCTACAATGAGCAGTTCTTC. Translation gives CASSIGSYNEQFF.

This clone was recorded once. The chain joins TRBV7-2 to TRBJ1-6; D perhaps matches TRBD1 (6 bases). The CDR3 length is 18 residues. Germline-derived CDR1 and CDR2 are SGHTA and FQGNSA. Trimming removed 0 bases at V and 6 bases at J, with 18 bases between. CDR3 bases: TGTGCCAGCAGCTTAGCCGGGATAGCGCAGGGGTTTAATTCACCCCTCCACTTT. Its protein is CASSLAGIAQGFNSPLHF. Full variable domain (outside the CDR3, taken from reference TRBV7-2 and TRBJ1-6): GAGVSQSPSNKVTEKGKDVELRCDPISGHTALYWYRQSLGQGLEFLIYFQGNSAPDKSGLPSDRFSAERTGGSVSTLTIQRTQQEDSAVYLCASSLAGIAQGFNSPLHFGNGTRLTVT.

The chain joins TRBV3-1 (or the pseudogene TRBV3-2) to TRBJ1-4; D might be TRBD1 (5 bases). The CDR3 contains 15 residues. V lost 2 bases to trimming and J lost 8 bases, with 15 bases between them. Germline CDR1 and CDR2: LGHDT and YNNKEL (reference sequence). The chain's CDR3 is CASSQYERGREKLFF. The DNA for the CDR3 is TGTGCCAGCAGCCAATACGAAAGGGGTCGAGAAAAACTGTTTTTT.

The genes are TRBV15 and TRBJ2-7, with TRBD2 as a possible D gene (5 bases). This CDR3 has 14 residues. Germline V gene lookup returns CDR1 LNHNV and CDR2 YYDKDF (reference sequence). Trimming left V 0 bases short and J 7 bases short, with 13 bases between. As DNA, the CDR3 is TGTGCCACCAGCAGAGACACAGCGGTGGGAGAGCAGTACTTC. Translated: CATSRDTAVGEQYF.

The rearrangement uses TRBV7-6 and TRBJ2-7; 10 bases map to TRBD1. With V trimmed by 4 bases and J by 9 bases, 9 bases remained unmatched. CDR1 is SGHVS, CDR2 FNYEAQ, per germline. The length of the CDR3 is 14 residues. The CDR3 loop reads CASSSDRGGGRQYF. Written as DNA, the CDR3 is TGTGCCAGCAGCTCGGACAGGGGGGGAGGGAGGCAGTACTTC.

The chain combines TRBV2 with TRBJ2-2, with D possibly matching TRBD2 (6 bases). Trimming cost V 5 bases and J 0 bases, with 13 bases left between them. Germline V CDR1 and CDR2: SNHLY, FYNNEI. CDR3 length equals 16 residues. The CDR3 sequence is CASSSGRGSNTGELFF. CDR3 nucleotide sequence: TGTGCCAGCAGTTCGGGGCGGGGATCGAACACCGGGGAGCTGTTTTTT.

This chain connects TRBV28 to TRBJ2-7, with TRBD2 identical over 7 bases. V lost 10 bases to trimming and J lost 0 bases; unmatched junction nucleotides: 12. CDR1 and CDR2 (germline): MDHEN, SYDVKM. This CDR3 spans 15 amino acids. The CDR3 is CATIPSGTSSYEQYF. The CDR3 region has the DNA TGTGCCACCATCCCAAGCGGGACCAGCTCCTACGAGCAGTACTTC.